The 29 T cell receptor beta chains in this list originate from one sample, sequenced in a study of blood T cell repertoires in COVID-19. Clones were sequenced by immunoSEQ multiplex PCR, and TCRdb holds only the in-frame ones, with some missing. The table includes 120,000 to 150,000 clones, approximately 81% detected once. Specimen: PBMCs or T cells enriched from blood (not recorded which). The source is a middle-aged man with acute COVID-19.

CDR3 protein: CASSAPRAGIANEQFF. The CDR3, as DNA: TGTGCCAGCAGCGCCCCTCGAGCGGGAATCGCTAATGAGCAGTTCTTC. This sequence joins TRBV9 and TRBJ2-1; 7 nucleotides match TRBD2. Trimming cost V 3 bases and J 7 bases; bases outside gene matches: 13. The CDR3 consists of 16 residues. Per germline, CDR1 SGDLS and CDR2 YYNGEE.

The gene calls are TRBV28 and TRBJ1-1, with 7 bases fitting TRBD1. Germline V CDR1 and CDR2: MDHEN, SYDVKM. With 8 bases clipped from V and 5 bases from J, the junction kept 14 bases outside the gene matches. The CDR3 loop spans 15 amino acids. CDR3 sequence reads: CASVGGRGLGTEAFF. The CDR3 nucleotides are TGTGCCAGCGTTGGGGGAAGGGGGCTAGGGACTGAAGCTTTCTTT.

CDR3 loop: CAWSVRGSGGARTQYF. As DNA, the CDR3 is TGTGCCTGGAGTGTACGGGGAAGCGGGGGGGCGCGAACGCAGTATTTT. This chain links TRBV30 with TRBJ2-3, with TRBD2 matching over 10 bases. This CDR3 has 16 amino acids. Trimming at V came to 0 bases and at J to 9 bases, leaving 12 bases not matched to a gene. Germline V CDR1 and CDR2: GTSNPN, SVGIG (reference sequence).

The chain links TRBV19 to TRBJ2-1; 8 bases map to TRBD2. This CDR3 has 14 amino acids. V lost 5 bases, J lost 5 bases, and 5 bases stayed unmatched. The germline gives CDR1 LNHDA, CDR2 SQIVND (reference sequence). The CDR3 reads CASSPRLANNEQFF. In DNA form, the CDR3 reads TGTGCCAGTAGTCCGCGACTAGCGAACAATGAGCAGTTCTTC. Full variable domain (outside the CDR3, taken from reference TRBV19 and TRBJ2-1): DGGITQSPKYLFRKEGQNVTLSCEQNLNHDAMYWYRQDPGQGLRLIYYSQIVNDFQKGDIAEGYSVSREKKESFPLTVTSAQKNPTAFYLCASSPRLANNEQFFGPGTRLTVL.

V is TRBV5-5 and J is TRBJ2-5; 7 positions match TRBD1. The CDR3 runs 15 residues. Looked up from germline, CDR1 is SGHKS and CDR2 is YYEKEE (reference sequence). Trimming removed 1 base from V and 3 bases from J; junction bases left unmatched: 6. CDR3: CASSLSSGQEETQYF. CDR3 DNA: TGTGCCAGCAGCTTGTCTTCCGGACAGGAAGAGACCCAGTACTTC.

V usage is TRBV5-1 and J usage is TRBJ2-7; D is unclear. CDR3 length equals 13 residues. Looked up from germline, CDR1 is SGHRS and CDR2 is YFSETQ. Trimming removed 0 bases from V and 9 bases from J, with 13 bases in between. For the CDR3, the DNA is TGCGCCAGCAGCTTGGGACCCGAAGTAGCGCAGTACTTC. It specifies CASSLGPEVAQYF. Looking up the rest from reference TRBV5-1 and TRBJ2-7 gives the full variable domain: KAGVTQTPRYLIKTRGQQVTLSCSPISGHRSVSWYQQTPGQGLQFLFEYFSETQRNKGNFPGRFSGRQFSNSRSEMNVSTLELGDSALYLCASSLGPEVAQYFGPGTRLTVT.

This chain joins TRBV3-1 (or the pseudogene TRBV3-2) and TRBJ1-5; 7 bases are a match to TRBD1. The V gene's germline CDR1 is LGHDT and CDR2 YNNKEL (reference sequence). Trimming cost V 5 bases and J 1 base; bases outside gene matches: 2. CDR3 length equals 14 residues. The CDR3 DNA reads TGTGCCAGCAGCTCGGGACAGAGCAATCAGCCCCAGCATTTT. Translating gives CASSSGQSNQPQHF.

This clone was counted a single time. The chain recombines TRBV24-1 with TRBJ2-7; 7 bases agree with TRBD2. In germline, CDR1 is KGHDR, CDR2 SFDVKD. Losses at the gene ends were 7 bases for V and 3 bases for J; bases not matched to a gene: 11. The CDR3 loop spans 15 amino acids. The CDR3 DNA follows: TGTGCCACCAGCGGTTGGGAGCGGGGCGACTACGAGCAGTACTTC. Translation: CATSGWERGDYEQYF.

The sample holds one count of this clone. The chain uses TRBV5-6 and TRBJ1-6; D is undetermined. Per the germline V gene, CDR1 is SGHDT and CDR2 is YYEEEE. The CDR3 runs 12 residues. V lost 0 bases to trimming and J lost 14 bases, with 9 bases between them. The CDR3 DNA follows: TGTGCCAGCAGCTTGGCCCAATCGGCCCTCCACTTT. It yields the protein CASSLAQSALHF.

The rearrangement uses TRBV7-2 and TRBJ2-1; TRBD1 agrees at 7 bases. CDR3 length equals 15 residues. Germline V gene lookup returns CDR1 SGHTA and CDR2 FQGNSA. V was pared by 7 bases and J by 3 bases, with 9 bases of the junction left unmatched. CDR3 sequence reads: CASTSTGTVYNEQFF. CDR3 coding DNA: TGTGCCAGCACCTCCACCGGGACAGTCTACAATGAGCAGTTCTTC.

The rearrangement uses TRBV12-3 or TRBV12-4 and TRBJ2-1, with D maybe TRBD2 (6 bases). V gave up 6 bases and J gave up 9 bases, with 12 bases separating them. The CDR3 runs 12 residues. As DNA, the CDR3 is TGTGCCAGCAGGCAGGAGGGGAGTGAGCAGTTCTTC. This sequence encodes CASRQEGSEQFF.

The chain recombines TRBV2 with TRBJ1-1; no clear D. Germline V gives CDR1 SNHLY, CDR2 FYNNEI. V was clipped by 2 bases and J by 0 bases, with 10 bases between them. This CDR3 has 15 residues. In nucleotides, the CDR3 is TGTGCCAGCAGTGAACACTACCGCATGAACACTGAAGCTTTCTTT. Amino acid sequence: CASSEHYRMNTEAFF.

The chain links TRBV7-2 to TRBJ2-5; a weak D match, TRBD2 (5 bases). V was shortened by 0 bases and J by 5 bases, with 16 bases between the two germline ends. CDR3 length equals 16 residues. From germline, CDR1 is SGHTA and CDR2 FQGNSA. CDR3 residues: CASSLARAAGEETQYF. The CDR3 nucleotides read TGTGCCAGCAGCTTAGCTAGGGCGGCCGGGGAGGAGACCCAGTACTTC. The variable domain in full, completed from reference TRBV7-2 and TRBJ2-5, reads GAGVSQSPSNKVTEKGKDVELRCDPISGHTALYWYRQSLGQGLEFLIYFQGNSAPDKSGLPSDRFSAERTGGSVSTLTIQRTQQEDSAVYLCASSLARAAGEETQYFGPGTRLLVL.

This chain joins TRBV7-8 and TRBJ2-5; 8 bases line up with TRBD2. Germline lookup yields CDR1 SGHVS and CDR2 FQNEAQ. The CDR3 has 16 amino acids. The V gene end was trimmed by 5 bases and the J gene end by 2 bases; junction bases not matched to a gene: 10. The CDR3 here is CASSPGGGGLQETQYF. For the CDR3, the DNA is TGTGCCAGCAGCCCTGGGGGCGGGGGGCTACAAGAGACCCAGTACTTC.

This clone has a single count. The V and J genes are TRBV28 and TRBJ1-6, with 7 bases lining up with TRBD1. The CDR3 loop spans 14 amino acids. Germline CDR1 reads MDHEN; CDR2 reads SYDVKM. The ends lost 5 bases at V and 3 bases at J; junction bases unmatched: 1. The CDR3 reads CASSTGDYNSPLHF. CDR3 bases: TGTGCCAGCAGTACAGGGGACTATAATTCACCCCTCCACTTT.

With respect to this clone: An end of the junction differs from the germline gene, which may be a read error. This chain connects TRBV10-1 to TRBJ2-1, with D tentatively TRBD1 (6 bases). The CDR3 loop spans 15 amino acids. The germline V gene has CDR1 WNHNN and CDR2 SYGVQD (reference sequence). The CDR3 nucleotides are TGCGCCAGCAGTGAGGGACGGGACATCTACGATGAGCAGTTCTTC. Its protein is CASSEGRDIYDEQFF.

V usage is TRBV19 and J usage is TRBJ2-1, with D tentatively TRBD2 (6 bases). Germline CDR1 reads LNHDA; CDR2 reads SQIVND (reference sequence). Trimming cost V 4 bases and J 4 bases, with 11 bases left between them. The CDR3 has 14 amino acids. CDR3 in DNA: TGTGCCAGTAGTACCAACGGAGGGTACAATGAGCAGTTCTTC. Its translation is CASSTNGGYNEQFF. Full variable domain (remainder filled in from reference TRBV19 and TRBJ2-1): DGGITQSPKYLFRKEGQNVTLSCEQNLNHDAMYWYRQDPGQGLRLIYYSQIVNDFQKGDIAEGYSVSREKKESFPLTVTSAQKNPTAFYLCASSTNGGYNEQFFGPGTRLTVL.

The rearrangement links TRBV5-1 to TRBJ1-2, with D unclear. V was pared by 7 bases and J by 7 bases, with 23 bases between. The CDR3 extends over 15 amino acids. From germline, CDR1 is SGHRS and CDR2 YFSETQ. DNA for the CDR3: TGCGCCAGCCTTCCTTTATCAGGAGCGGATGGTGGCTACACCTTC. This codes for CASLPLSGADGGYTF.

V is TRBV7-2 and J is TRBJ2-2, with D possibly matching TRBD2 (5 bases). Trimming cost V 1 base and J 0 bases, with 9 bases left between them. Per germline, CDR1 SGHTA and CDR2 FQGNSA. The CDR3 covers 16 residues. For the CDR3, the DNA is TGTGCCAGCAGCTTAGAAGTACTAGCGAACACCGGGGAGCTGTTTTTT. Protein sequence: CASSLEVLANTGELFF.

The chain joins TRBV19 to TRBJ2-1, with TRBD1 matching 7 bases. The CDR3 has 17 amino acids. Germline V gene lookup returns CDR1 LNHDA and CDR2 SQIVND (reference sequence). V dropped 1 base and J dropped 4; count of bases not matched to a gene: 10. Here the CDR3 reads CASSIAGTGTAYNEQFF. The CDR3 DNA is TGTGCCAGTAGTATAGCGGGTACAGGGACAGCATACAATGAGCAGTTCTTC.

The CDR3 bases are TGTGCCACCAGCAGGGCCTGGGCTAGCGGGATGTACAATGAGCAGTTCTTC. Its translation: CATSRAWASGMYNEQFF. V usage is TRBV15 and J usage is TRBJ2-1; 9 nucleotides align to TRBD2. Germline V gene data show CDR1 as LNHNV and CDR2 as YYDKDF (reference sequence). The CDR3 loop spans 17 amino acids. Unmatched junction bases numbered 10, after V lost 3 bases and J lost 4 bases.

This chain uses TRBV30 with TRBJ2-7; D might be TRBD2 (5 bases). Germline CDR1 reads GTSNPN; CDR2 reads SVGIG (reference sequence). The ends were cut back, 1 base at V and 2 bases at J, with 9 bases in the middle. CDR3 length: 13 residues. CDR3 loop: CAWSGEGPYEQYF. CDR3 bases: TGTGCCTGGAGTGGAGAGGGTCCCTACGAGCAGTACTTC. The full variable domain, in which reference TRBV30 and TRBJ2-7 provide the parts outside the CDR3, is SQTIHQWPATLVQPVGSPLSLECTVEGTSNPNLYWYRQAAGRGLQLLFYSVGIGQISSEVPQNLSASRPQDRQFILSSKKLLLSDSGFYLCAWSGEGPYEQYFGPGTRLTVT.

This rearrangement joins TRBV28 to TRBJ1-1, with TRBD1 matching over 8 bases. Trimming removed 4 bases from V and 1 base from J; junction bases left unmatched: 2. CDR3 length: 14 amino acids. Germline values: CDR1 MDHEN, CDR2 SYDVKM. CDR3 nucleotides: TGTGCCAGCAGTTGGACAGGGAGGAACACTGAAGCTTTCTTT. Translating gives CASSWTGRNTEAFF.

The chain uses TRBV11-2 and TRBJ2-1; 8 nucleotides match TRBD2. There are 14 residues in the CDR3. CDR1 is SGHAT, CDR2 FQNNGV, per germline. J gave up 9 bases and V 5 bases, and 9 bases lay outside the gene matches. The CDR3 DNA sequence: TGTGCCAGCAGCCGAGCGGGAGTAAGTTTTGAGCAGTTCTTC. Translation gives CASSRAGVSFEQFF.

The chain carries TRBV29-1 and TRBJ2-1; 7 positions match TRBD2. The CDR3 length is 16 residues. Trimming removed 2 bases from V and 0 bases from J; junction bases left unmatched: 7. CDR1 SQVTM and CDR2 ANQGSEA come from the germline V gene. CDR3 region: CSVETASGSSYNEQFF. CDR3 nucleotides: TGCAGCGTTGAAACGGCTAGCGGAAGCTCCTACAATGAGCAGTTCTTC.

This clone was seen a single time. The chain employs TRBV5-6 and TRBJ2-7; D remains ambiguous. CDR1 is SGHDT, CDR2 YYEEEE, per germline. Trimming removed 0 bases at V and 7 bases at J, with 17 bases between. This CDR3 contains 15 residues. CDR3 sequence (DNA): TGTGCCAGCAGCTTGGGTCCCGGCGTTCCCGGGGAGCAGTACTTC. Its translation: CASSLGPGVPGEQYF.

A single count supports this clone. This chain links TRBV23-1 with TRBJ2-4; no reliable D call. TRBV23-1 is placed among ORFs of uncertain function. V was shortened by 1 base and J by 3 bases, with 10 bases between the two germline ends. The CDR3 is 15 residues long. The CDR3 nucleotides read TGCGCCAGCAGTCAATTCATCGGTTACAAAAACATTCAGTACTTC. Translating gives CASSQFIGYKNIQYF.

The chain joins TRBV7-6 to TRBJ1-5; no definite D call. The V end lost 4 bases, the J end lost 3 bases, and 7 bases lay between the germline ends. The germline V gene has CDR1 SGHVS and CDR2 FNYEAQ. The CDR3 has 13 amino acids. The CDR3 DNA follows: TGTGCCAGCAGCTCTAGTCCCAATCAGCCCCAGCATTTT. It specifies CASSSSPNQPQHF. Based on the CDR3 plus reference TRBV7-6 and TRBJ1-5, the full variable domain is GAGVSQSPRYKVTKRGQDVALRCDPISGHVSLYWYRQALGQGPEFLTYFNYEAQQDKSGLPNDRFSAERPEGSISTLTIQRTEQRDSAMYRCASSSSPNQPQHFGDGTRLSIL.

The rearrangement links TRBV2 to TRBJ1-5, with a tentative D call TRBD1 (6 bases). CDR1 and CDR2 from the germline V gene are SNHLY and FYNNEI. The CDR3 has 16 amino acids. The V end was cut by 4 bases, the J end by 2 bases, with 15 bases between. The CDR3 sequence: CASSATQGEGNQPQHF. CDR3 nucleotide sequence: TGTGCCAGCAGTGCAACACAGGGTGAGGGCAATCAGCCCCAGCATTTT.